The subject of this entry is one TCR beta chain. This record belongs to a study of blood T cell repertoires in COVID-19. The germline V gene encodes CDR1 KGHSH and CDR2 LQKENI. The CDR3 is 16 amino acids. V gave up 3 bases and J gave up 8 bases, with 19 bases separating them. Repertoires were generated with immunoSEQ multiplex PCR, while TCRdb's copy carries only in-frame clones and drops some. The table records some 210,000 clones, around 89% of them present only once. Specimen: peripheral blood. The V call is TRBV18, the J call TRBJ2-2; tentative D call: TRBD1 (6 bases). This TCR was recovered from a woman aged 40 to 49 with acute or convalescent COVID-19. The CDR3 DNA reads as TGTGCCAGCTCACCCCCCGGGACACAAGCAAGGGGGGAGCTGTTTTTT. Its protein product is CASSPPGTQARGELFF.